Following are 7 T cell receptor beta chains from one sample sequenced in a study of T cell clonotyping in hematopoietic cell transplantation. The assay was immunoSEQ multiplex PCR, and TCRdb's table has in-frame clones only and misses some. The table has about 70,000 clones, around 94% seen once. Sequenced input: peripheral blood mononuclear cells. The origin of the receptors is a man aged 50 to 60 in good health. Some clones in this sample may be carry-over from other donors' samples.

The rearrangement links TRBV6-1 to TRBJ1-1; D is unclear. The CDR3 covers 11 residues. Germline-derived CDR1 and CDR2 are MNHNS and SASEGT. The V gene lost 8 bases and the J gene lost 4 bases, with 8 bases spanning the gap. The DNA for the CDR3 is TGTGCCAGCGCTTGGTTCACTGAAGCTTTCTTT. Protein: CASAWFTEAFF.

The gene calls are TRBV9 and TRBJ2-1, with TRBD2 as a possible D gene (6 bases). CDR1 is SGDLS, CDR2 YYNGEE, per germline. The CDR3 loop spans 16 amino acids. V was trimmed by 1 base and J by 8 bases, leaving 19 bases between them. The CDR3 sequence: CASSVSVGAGSDEQFF. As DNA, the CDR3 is TGTGCCAGCAGCGTATCGGTTGGGGCGGGATCCGATGAGCAGTTCTTC.

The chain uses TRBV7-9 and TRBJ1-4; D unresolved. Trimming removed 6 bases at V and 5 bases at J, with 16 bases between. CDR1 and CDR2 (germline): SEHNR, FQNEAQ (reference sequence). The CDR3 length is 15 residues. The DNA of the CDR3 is TGTGCCAGCAGAGCCACGGGCAGTTTAAATGAAAAACTGTTTTTT. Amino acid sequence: CASRATGSLNEKLFF.

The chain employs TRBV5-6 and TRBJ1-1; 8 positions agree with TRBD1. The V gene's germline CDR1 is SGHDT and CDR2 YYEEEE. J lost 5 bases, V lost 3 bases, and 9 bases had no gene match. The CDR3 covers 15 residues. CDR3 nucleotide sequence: TGTGCCAGCAGCTCCGCTGACAGGGGTCGGACTGAAGCTTTCTTT. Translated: CASSSADRGRTEAFF.

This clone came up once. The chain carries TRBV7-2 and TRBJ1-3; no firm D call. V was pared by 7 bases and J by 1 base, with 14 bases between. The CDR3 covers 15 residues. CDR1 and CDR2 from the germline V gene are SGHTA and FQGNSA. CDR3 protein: CASTQWVSSGNTIYF. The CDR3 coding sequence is TGTGCCAGCACACAATGGGTTAGTTCTGGAAACACCATATATTTT.

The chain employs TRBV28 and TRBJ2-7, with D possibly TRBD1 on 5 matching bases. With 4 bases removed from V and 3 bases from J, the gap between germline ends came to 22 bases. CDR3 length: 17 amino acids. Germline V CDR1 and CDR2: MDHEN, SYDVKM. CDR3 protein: CASSSNTLGELFYEQYF. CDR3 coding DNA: TGTGCCAGCAGTTCAAATACGTTAGGGGAACTATTCTACGAGCAGTACTTC. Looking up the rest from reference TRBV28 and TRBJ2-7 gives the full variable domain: DVKVTQSSRYLVKRTGEKVFLECVQDMDHENMFWYRQDPGLGLRLIYFSYDVKMKEKGDIPEGYSVSREKKERFSLILESASTNQTSMYLCASSSNTLGELFYEQYFGPGTRLTVT.

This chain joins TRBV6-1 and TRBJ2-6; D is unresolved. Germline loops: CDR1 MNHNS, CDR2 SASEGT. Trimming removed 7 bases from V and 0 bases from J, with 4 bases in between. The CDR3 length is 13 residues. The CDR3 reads CASKFSGANVLTF. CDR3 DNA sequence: TGTGCCAGCAAGTTCTCTGGGGCCAACGTCCTGACTTTC.